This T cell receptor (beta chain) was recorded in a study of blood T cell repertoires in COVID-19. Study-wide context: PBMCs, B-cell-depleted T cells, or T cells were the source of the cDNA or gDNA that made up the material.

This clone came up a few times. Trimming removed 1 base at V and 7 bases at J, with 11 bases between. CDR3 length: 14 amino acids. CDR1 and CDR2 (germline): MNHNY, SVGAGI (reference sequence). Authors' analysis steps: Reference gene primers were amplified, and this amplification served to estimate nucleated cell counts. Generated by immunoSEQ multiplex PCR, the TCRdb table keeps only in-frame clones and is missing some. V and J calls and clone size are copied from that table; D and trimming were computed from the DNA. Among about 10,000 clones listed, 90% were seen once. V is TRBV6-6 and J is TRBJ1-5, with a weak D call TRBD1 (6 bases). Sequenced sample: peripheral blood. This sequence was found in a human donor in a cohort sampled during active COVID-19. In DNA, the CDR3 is TGTGCCAGCAGTTACTACAGGGAAAGGCAGCCCCAGCATTTT. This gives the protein CASSYYRERQPQHF.